What follows are 15 T cell receptor beta chains derived from one specimen sequenced in a study of T cell responses to AZD1222 COVID-19 vaccine. TCRdb's copy holds only in-frame clones and misses some; the assay was immunoSEQ multiplex PCR. The sample lists fewer than 90,000 clones, about 88% occurring once. The material was peripheral blood, obtained on day 0 of AZD1222 vaccination. Source of these receptors: an adult in good health.

This chain joins TRBV7-2 and TRBJ1-6, with a tentative D call TRBD1 (5 bases). Per germline, CDR1 SGHTA and CDR2 FQGNSA. V dropped 5 bases and J dropped 4 bases, with 12 bases sitting between them. This CDR3 region has 15 residues. Written as DNA, the CDR3 is TGTGCCAGCAGCGGGGCGGCTTCTTATAATTCACCCCTCCACTTT. It is translated as CASSGAASYNSPLHF.

The CDR3 sequence: CASSSGTRHQPQHF. The CDR3 DNA sequence: TGTGCCAGCAGCTCGGGGACAAGGCATCAGCCCCAGCATTTT. This chain uses TRBV7-2 with TRBJ1-5; tentatively, D is TRBD1 (6 bases). Trimming took off 4 bases at V and 5 bases at J, with 12 bases between the two ends. The V gene's germline CDR1 is SGHTA and CDR2 FQGNSA. The CDR3 loop spans 14 amino acids.

The chain combines TRBV14 with TRBJ2-1; D may be TRBD1 (5 bases). Germline V gene lookup returns CDR1 SGHDN and CDR2 FVKESK. The CDR3 sequence is 16 residues long. V lost 0 bases, J lost 4 bases, and 13 bases lay in between. The CDR3 loop is CASSQELGLNYNEQFF. The CDR3 coding sequence is TGTGCCAGCAGCCAAGAACTGGGGCTGAATTACAATGAGCAGTTCTTC.

The rearrangement joins TRBV7-5 to TRBJ1-3; the table assigns TRBD1, which was not confirmed against the DNA. TRBV7-5 is a pseudogene locus. The CDR3 has 17 residues. This chain's CDR3 is CVRSSRQGKVSGNTIYF. DNA of the CDR3: TGTGTCAGAAGCTCACGACAGGGCAAAGTCTCTGGAAACACCATATATTTT.

This clone was seen just once. The V and J genes are TRBV11-2 and TRBJ2-4; D gene ambiguous. Germline CDR1 and CDR2: SGHAT and FQNNGV. Trimming took 4 bases from V and 0 from J, leaving 13 bases between them. This CDR3 comprises 16 residues. The CDR3 DNA follows: TGTGCCAGCAGCTCCCTGAGAAGCATAGCCAAAAACATTCAGTACTTC. It yields the protein CASSSLRSIAKNIQYF.

This sequence joins TRBV28 and TRBJ2-3; 7 bases are a match to TRBD1. Germline V gives CDR1 MDHEN, CDR2 SYDVKM. The CDR3 is made up of 16 amino acids. The J segment lost 0 bases and the V segment lost 5 bases, leaving 8 bases of the junction unmatched. The CDR3 loop is CASSPPGQTSTDTQYF. In nucleotides, the CDR3 is TGTGCCAGCAGTCCCCCGGGACAGACTAGCACAGATACGCAGTATTTT.

The chain carries TRBV19 and TRBJ2-1; D gene ambiguous. Trimming took 5 bases from V and 4 from J, leaving 15 bases between them. Germline CDR1 reads LNHDA; CDR2 reads SQIVND (reference sequence). This CDR3 has 15 amino acids. The CDR3 loop reads CASSPLDPAYNEQFF. In nucleotides, the CDR3 is TGTGCCAGTAGTCCCCTAGACCCGGCTTACAATGAGCAGTTCTTC. Full variable domain (outside the CDR3, taken from reference TRBV19 and TRBJ2-1): DGGITQSPKYLFRKEGQNVTLSCEQNLNHDAMYWYRQDPGQGLRLIYYSQIVNDFQKGDIAEGYSVSREKKESFPLTVTSAQKNPTAFYLCASSPLDPAYNEQFFGPGTRLTVL.

The CDR3 reads CASSLHVRGSTQYF. The CDR3 nucleotides read TGTGCCAGCAGCTTACATGTGAGGGGCAGTACGCAGTATTTT. The chain combines TRBV11-2 with TRBJ2-3; D may match TRBD1 or TRBD2 (5 bases each). CDR3 length equals 14 residues. Germline CDR1 and CDR2: SGHAT and FQNNGV. Trimming took 2 bases from V and 8 from J, leaving 14 bases between them.

J is TRBJ2-7 and V is TRBV2; no firm D call. Germline CDR1 reads SNHLY; CDR2 reads FYNNEI. CDR3 length: 14 residues. Trimming left V 7 bases short and J 2 bases short, with 15 bases between. The CDR3 sequence is CASIGSAIAYEQYF. For the CDR3, the DNA is TGTGCCAGCATTGGGTCAGCCATCGCCTACGAGCAGTACTTC.

This clone was seen just once. J is TRBJ2-7 and V is TRBV19, with D tentatively TRBD1 or TRBD2 (5 bases each). The V and J ends lost 6 bases and 4 bases respectively, with 13 bases between them. The CDR3 is 13 residues long. Germline lookup yields CDR1 LNHDA and CDR2 SQIVND (reference sequence). Here the CDR3 reads CASSQMGVYEQYF. In nucleotides, the CDR3 is TGTGCCAGTAGCCAAATGGGGGTATACGAGCAGTACTTC. Filled out from reference TRBV19 and TRBJ2-7, the complete variable domain reads DGGITQSPKYLFRKEGQNVTLSCEQNLNHDAMYWYRQDPGQGLRLIYYSQIVNDFQKGDIAEGYSVSREKKESFPLTVTSAQKNPTAFYLCASSQMGVYEQYFGPGTRLTVT.

The chain combines TRBV29-1 with TRBJ2-2; maybe TRBD1 (5 bases). Germline V lookup: CDR1 SQVTM, CDR2 ANQGSEA. The CDR3 totals 14 residues. Trimming took 1 base from V and 2 from J, leaving 8 bases between them. The CDR3: CSVEVQGNTGELFF. Here the CDR3 DNA reads TGCAGCGTTGAAGTGCAGGGTAACACCGGGGAGCTGTTTTTT.

The CDR3 is CASSLGTGAGEAFF. Written as DNA, the CDR3 is TGCGCCAGCAGCTTGGGAACAGGGGCGGGTGAAGCTTTCTTT. This sequence joins TRBV5-1 and TRBJ1-1, with 7 nucleotides matching TRBD1. Looked up from germline, CDR1 is SGHRS and CDR2 is YFSETQ. The CDR3 contains 14 residues. The J segment lost 7 bases and the V segment lost 0 bases, leaving 6 bases of the junction unmatched.

This clone was observed a handful of times. J is TRBJ1-1 and V is TRBV11-3; no firm D call. The CDR3 has 13 residues. V was clipped by 4 bases and J by 6 bases, with 12 bases between them. CDR1 and CDR2 (germline): SGHNT, YENEEA. DNA of the CDR3: TGTGCCAGCAGCTCACCCCGACACCCTGAAGCTTTCTTT. Translating it yields CASSSPRHPEAFF.

The chain recombines TRBV7-8 with TRBJ2-1; no clear D. CDR1 is SGHVS and CDR2 is FQNEAQ in the germline V gene. This CDR3 is built from 15 residues. Trimming left V 6 bases short and J 4 bases short, with 16 bases between. For the CDR3, the DNA is TGTGCCAGCAGTCAAGTGGTCGCTGGGTACAATGAGCAGTTCTTC. It encodes CASSQVVAGYNEQFF. The full variable domain, with the rest looked up from reference TRBV7-8 and TRBJ2-1, is GAGVSQSPRYKVAKRGQDVALRCDPISGHVSLFWYQQALGQGPEFLTYFQNEAQLDKSGLPSDRFFAERPEGSVSTLKIQRTQQEDSAVYLCASSQVVAGYNEQFFGPGTRLTVL.

This chain connects TRBV6-1 to TRBJ2-1, with 8 bases identical to TRBD1. Trimming cost V 2 bases and J 9 bases; bases outside gene matches: 3. Germline V gene data show CDR1 as MNHNS and CDR2 as SASEGT. The CDR3 sequence is 13 residues long. CDR3 nucleotide sequence: TGTGCCAGCAGTGAACCAGGACAGGGTGAGCAGTTCTTC. Its protein is CASSEPGQGEQFF.